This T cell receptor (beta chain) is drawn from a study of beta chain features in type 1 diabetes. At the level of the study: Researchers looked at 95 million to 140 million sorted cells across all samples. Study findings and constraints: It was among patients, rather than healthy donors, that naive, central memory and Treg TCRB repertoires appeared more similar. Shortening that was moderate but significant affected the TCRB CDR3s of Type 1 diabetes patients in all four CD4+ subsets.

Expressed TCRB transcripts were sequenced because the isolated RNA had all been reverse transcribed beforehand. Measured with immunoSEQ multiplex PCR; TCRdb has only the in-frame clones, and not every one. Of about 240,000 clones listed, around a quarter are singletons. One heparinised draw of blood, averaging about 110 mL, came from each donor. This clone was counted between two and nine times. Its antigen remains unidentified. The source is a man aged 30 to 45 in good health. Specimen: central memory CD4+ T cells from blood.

The CDR3 protein is CAWIQGSTEAFF. As DNA, the CDR3 is TGTGCCTGGATACAGGGGAGCACTGAAGCTTTCTTT. V and J are TRBV30 and TRBJ1-1; 7 bases map to TRBD1. J was trimmed by 4 bases and V by 4 bases; bases with no gene match: 3. The CDR3 loop spans 12 amino acids. Germline V CDR1 and CDR2: GTSNPN, SVGIG (reference sequence).